One sample yielded the 19 T cell receptor beta chains listed below, sequenced in a study of cytomegalovirus exposure and HLA in healthy donors. The assay was immunoSEQ multiplex PCR, and TCRdb's table has in-frame clones only and misses some. This sample has some 150,000 clones; about 89% occur once, and the top ten carry around 0.7%. The sequenced sample was PBMCs. The receptors stem from a man between 18 and 35 years old in good health and CMV-seronegative.

The chain employs TRBV2 and TRBJ2-5; 9 nucleotides line up with TRBD2. The V gene's germline CDR1 is SNHLY and CDR2 FYNNEI. The V and J ends lost 6 bases and 2 bases, in that order; junction bases with no gene match: 10. The CDR3 runs to 16 residues. The CDR3 loop reads CASSEMGTSQQETQYF. The CDR3 region has the DNA TGTGCCAGCAGCGAGATGGGGACTAGCCAGCAAGAGACCCAGTACTTC.

The gene calls are TRBV19 and TRBJ2-2; 7 bases fit TRBD2. V lost 11 bases, J lost 0 bases, and 3 bases stayed unmatched. The CDR3 is 13 residues long. Germline assignment: CDR1 LNHDA and CDR2 SQIVND (reference sequence). This chain's CDR3 is CAAGRSNTGELFF. Written as DNA, the CDR3 is TGTGCCGCCGGGAGGTCGAACACCGGGGAGCTGTTTTTT.

The chain joins TRBV5-1 to TRBJ1-3; D is unresolved. CDR3 length: 17 amino acids. CDR1 is SGHRS, CDR2 YFSETQ, per germline. V was trimmed by 0 bases and J by 0 bases, leaving 13 bases between them. CDR3: CASSLAPIVSSGNTIYF. The CDR3 DNA follows: TGCGCCAGCAGCTTGGCCCCCATTGTTAGCTCTGGAAACACCATATATTTT.

The rearrangement uses TRBV29-1 and TRBJ2-3; TRBD2 might be the D (6 bases). CDR3 length: 13 amino acids. In germline, CDR1 is SQVTM, CDR2 ANQGSEA. Deletions cut 5 bases from V and 2 bases from J, with 11 bases between. The CDR3 sequence: CSVFGGTTDTQYF. CDR3 DNA: TGCAGCGTTTTTGGGGGGACCACAGATACGCAGTATTTT.

V and J are TRBV6-5 and TRBJ2-7, with 7 bases fitting TRBD1. Looked up from germline, CDR1 is MNHEY and CDR2 is SVGAGI. V shed 6 bases and J 7 bases; nucleotides not matched to a gene: 12. The length of the CDR3 is 14 residues. The CDR3 sequence is CASRGSGSRGEQYF. CDR3 nucleotides: TGTGCCAGCAGAGGGTCAGGGTCCAGGGGGGAGCAGTACTTC.

This clone was seen a single time. CDR3 residues: CASSHTTGIGNTIYF. As DNA, the CDR3 is TGTGCCAGCTCACACACCACAGGGATTGGAAACACCATATATTTT. This chain joins TRBV18 and TRBJ1-3, with a possible D match to TRBD1 (6 bases). V dropped 4 bases and J dropped 3 bases, with 13 bases sitting between them. This CDR3 has 15 amino acids. Germline CDR1 KGHSH, CDR2 LQKENI.

The chain employs TRBV4-3 and TRBJ1-3, with D perhaps TRBD1 (6 bases). CDR1 is LGHNA, CDR2 YSLEER, per germline. V was trimmed by 4 bases and J by 0 bases, leaving 13 bases between them. This CDR3 is 16 amino acids long. The CDR3 loop reads CASSPPRGSSGNTIYF. The CDR3 nucleotides are TGCGCCAGCAGCCCTCCAAGGGGGAGCTCTGGAAACACCATATATTTT.

The CDR3 DNA reads as TGTGCCAGCAGCTTAGGCCCCCTGAGTGAGCAGTTCTTC. Its translation: CASSLGPLSEQFF. V usage is TRBV11-3 and J usage is TRBJ2-1; D is uncertain. The CDR3 extends over 13 amino acids. V gave up 1 base and J gave up 9 bases, with 10 bases separating them. CDR1 SGHNT and CDR2 YENEEA come from the germline V gene.

The chain combines TRBV30 with TRBJ2-1; 9 bases match TRBD2. Germline CDR1 reads GTSNPN; CDR2 reads SVGIG (reference sequence). Germline trimming cut 2 bases from V and 11 bases from J; bases unmatched to any gene: 7. CDR3 size: 13 residues. CDR3 bases: TGTGCCTGGAGTAGGCGGGAGGGCCTGAAGCAGTTCTTC. This encodes CAWSRREGLKQFF.

CDR3 region: CASSVAVGHRETQYF. CDR3 bases: TGTGCCAGCAGCGTAGCTGTGGGACACCGAGAGACCCAGTACTTC. The V and J genes are TRBV9 and TRBJ2-5; weak D call: TRBD1 (6 bases). There are 15 residues in the CDR3. Germline V gene lookup returns CDR1 SGDLS and CDR2 YYNGEE. The germline V and J ends were trimmed by 0 bases and 4 bases, with 13 bases remaining between them.

The V gene is TRBV5-4, the J gene TRBJ2-6, with 9 bases matching TRBD1. Germline V gives CDR1 SGHNT, CDR2 YYREEE (reference sequence). The junction had 10 bases not matched to a gene; V was cut back by 3 bases and J by 3 bases. This CDR3 is 18 amino acids long. DNA for the CDR3: TGTGCCAGCAGCTCCCGGACAGGGGCCTCCTTTGGGGCCAACGTCCTGACTTTC. Its protein is CASSSRTGASFGANVLTF.

This clone has a single count. The CDR3 protein is CATSRDNRGVPYEQYV. CDR3 nucleotide sequence: TGTGCCACCAGCAGGGACAACAGGGGAGTACCTTACGAGCAGTACGTC. This chain links TRBV15 with TRBJ2-7, with 7 bases identical to TRBD1. CDR3 size: 16 residues. The trim removed 3 bases at V and 4 bases at J, leaving 12 bases unmatched. Per germline, CDR1 LNHNV and CDR2 YYDKDF (reference sequence).

This clone was seen only once. This chain uses TRBV9 with TRBJ2-2; 10 bases agree with TRBD2. CDR3 length: 15 amino acids. V shed 0 bases, J shed 6 bases, and the junction held 2 bases outside the gene matches. The germline gives CDR1 SGDLS, CDR2 YYNGEE. CDR3 in amino acids: CASSVASGSPGELFF. In nucleotides, the CDR3 is TGTGCCAGCAGCGTAGCTAGCGGGAGTCCCGGGGAGCTGTTTTTT.

The chain couples TRBV11-1 to TRBJ1-1; D might be TRBD1 (5 bases). Trimming left V 4 bases short and J 1 base short, with 16 bases between. CDR3 length: 16 amino acids. CDR1 and CDR2 (germline): SGHAT, FQDESV (reference sequence). The CDR3 spells CASSSPPTAPNTEAFF. The CDR3, as DNA: TGTGCCAGCAGCTCCCCCCCGACAGCCCCGAACACTGAAGCTTTCTTT.

This chain uses TRBV11-2 with TRBJ2-3, with 10 bases aligning to TRBD2. Trimming took 2 bases from V and 4 from J; bases not matched to a gene: 9. Germline V gives CDR1 SGHAT, CDR2 FQNNGV. CDR3 length equals 17 residues. The CDR3 DNA reads TGTGCCAGCAGCTTATTACCAGCGGGGGGGAGTCCAGATACGCAGTATTTT. Protein product: CASSLLPAGGSPDTQYF.

This clone was picked up one time. The chain couples TRBV10-3 to TRBJ2-5, with 9 bases matching TRBD1. V was clipped by 6 bases and J by 3 bases; unmatched bases: 5. Germline-derived CDR1 and CDR2 are ENHRY and SYGVKD. The CDR3 spans 14 residues. CDR3 loop: CAIRGQGGKETQYF. The CDR3 DNA sequence: TGTGCCATCAGGGGACAGGGAGGGAAAGAGACCCAGTACTTC.

The chain is built from TRBV5-5 and TRBJ1-4; 7 bases agree with TRBD1. Germline V gives CDR1 SGHKS, CDR2 YYEKEE (reference sequence). Trimming removed 0 bases from V and 7 bases from J; junction bases left unmatched: 3. The CDR3 length is 14 residues. Written as DNA, the CDR3 is TGTGCCAGCAGCTTGGGGCAGGGGGGTGAAAAACTGTTTTTT. This codes for CASSLGQGGEKLFF. Looking up the rest from reference TRBV5-5 and TRBJ1-4 gives the full variable domain: DAGVTQSPTHLIKTRGQQVTLRCSPISGHKSVSWYQQVLGQGPQFIFQYYEKEERGRGNFPDRFSARQFPNYSSELNVNALLLGDSALYLCASSLGQGGEKLFFGSGTQLSVL.

This chain links TRBV6-5 with TRBJ2-7, with 8 bases identical to TRBD2. The junction had 7 bases not matched to a gene; V was cut back by 6 bases and J by 0 bases. The CDR3 is 15 amino acids. Germline values: CDR1 MNHEY, CDR2 SVGAGI. In nucleotides, the CDR3 is TGTGCCAGCAGCCTCAGGCGGGGGGCCTCCTACGAGCAGTACTTC. It specifies CASSLRRGASYEQYF.

The chain is built from TRBV7-6 and TRBJ2-1, with TRBD2 matching 13 bases. The V gene's germline CDR1 is SGHVS and CDR2 FNYEAQ. The CDR3 runs to 18 residues. J was trimmed by 3 bases and V by 5 bases; bases with no gene match: 10. This chain's CDR3 is CASSPRTSGSTYYNEQFF. In nucleotides, the CDR3 is TGTGCCAGCAGCCCGAGGACTAGCGGGAGCACATACTACAATGAGCAGTTCTTC.